This entry features one T cell receptor (beta chain) sequence. As yet, its antigen is unknown. The assay was immunoSEQ multiplex PCR, and TCRdb's table has in-frame clones only and misses some. Of roughly 60,000 clones in the sample, just over 90% were seen once. The data were obtained in a study of cytomegalovirus exposure and HLA in healthy donors. Study-level points and caveats: Overall, approximately 150 TCR beta chains were annotated as cytomegalovirus-associated.

V lost 2 bases and J lost 1, with 11 bases in between. Germline values: CDR1 KGHSH, CDR2 LQKENI. CDR3 length: 15 residues. The sequence was collected from a woman between 18 and 29 years old in good health and CMV-seronegative. The sample comprised PBMCs. The J gene is TRBJ1-1, the V gene TRBV18; D is perhaps TRBD1 (6 bases). CDR3 sequence (DNA): TGTGCCAGCTCACCAACGGGACAAACGAACACTGAAGCTTTCTTT. Its protein is CASSPTGQTNTEAFF.